This T cell receptor beta chain stems from a study of cytomegalovirus exposure and HLA in healthy donors. This clone was recorded once. V dropped 3 bases and J dropped 7 bases, with 19 bases sitting between them. The CDR3 is 15 amino acids. The germline CDR1 and CDR2 sequences are SGDLS and YYNGEE. PCR was performed using 60 Vbeta and 13 Jbeta primers. Sequenced by immunoSEQ multiplex PCR; TCRdb stores in-frame clones only, minus some. The table has 110,000 to 150,000 clones, under 90% seen once. V is TRBV9 and J is TRBJ1-2; D possibly corresponds to TRBD1 (5 bases). Sequencing input: PBMCs. This receptor was identified in a boy aged 2 to 10 in good health and CMV-seronegative. In DNA form, the CDR3 reads TGTGCCAGCAGCGAGGCAGGGAGAGACGGGGGTGGCTACACCTTC. Amino acid sequence: CASSEAGRDGGGYTF.